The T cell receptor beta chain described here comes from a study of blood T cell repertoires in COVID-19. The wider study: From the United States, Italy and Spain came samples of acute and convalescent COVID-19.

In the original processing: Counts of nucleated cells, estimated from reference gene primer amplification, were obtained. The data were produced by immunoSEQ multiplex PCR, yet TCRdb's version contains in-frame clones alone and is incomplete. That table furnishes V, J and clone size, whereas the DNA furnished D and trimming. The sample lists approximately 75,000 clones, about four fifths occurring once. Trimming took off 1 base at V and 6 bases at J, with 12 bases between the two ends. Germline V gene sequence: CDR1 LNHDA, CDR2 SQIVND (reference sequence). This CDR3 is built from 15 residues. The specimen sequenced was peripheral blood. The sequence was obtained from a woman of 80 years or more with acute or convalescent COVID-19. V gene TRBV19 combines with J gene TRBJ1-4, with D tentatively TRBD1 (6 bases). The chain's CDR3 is CASSIAGGGDEKLFF. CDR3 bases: TGTGCCAGTAGTATAGCTGGGGGGGGCGATGAAAAACTGTTTTTT.